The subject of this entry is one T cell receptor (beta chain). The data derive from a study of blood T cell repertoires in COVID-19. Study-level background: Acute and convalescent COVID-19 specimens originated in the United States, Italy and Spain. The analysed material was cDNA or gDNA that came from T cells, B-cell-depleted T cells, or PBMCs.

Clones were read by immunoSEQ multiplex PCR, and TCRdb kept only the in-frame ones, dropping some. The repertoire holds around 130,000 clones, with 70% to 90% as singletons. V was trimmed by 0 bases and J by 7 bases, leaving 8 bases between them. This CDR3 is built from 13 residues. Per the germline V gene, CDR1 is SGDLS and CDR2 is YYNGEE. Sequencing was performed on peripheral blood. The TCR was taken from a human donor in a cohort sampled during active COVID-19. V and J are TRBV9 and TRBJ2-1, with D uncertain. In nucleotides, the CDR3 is TGTGCCAGCAGCGTAGCTGCGGAAAATGAGCAGTTCTTC. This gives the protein CASSVAAENEQFF.